The TCR beta chain described here comes from a study of T cell responses to AZD1222 COVID-19 vaccine. V was clipped by 6 bases and J by 0 bases, with 11 bases between them. Germline V gene lookup returns CDR1 LNHDA and CDR2 SQIVND (reference sequence). This CDR3 comprises 14 residues. Second doses that came at about 4 or about 12 weeks were put together. The assay was immunoSEQ multiplex PCR, and TCRdb's table has in-frame clones only and misses some. The sample lists over 15,000 clones; about nine tenths were seen once. Details on this clone: The target antigen is unknown.

Findings of the study overall: Repertoire samples came only from after the peak T cell response.

Material: peripheral blood, obtained 28 days after the second AZD1222 dose. This TCR derives from an adult who received the AZD1222 COVID-19 vaccine. This chain links TRBV19 with TRBJ1-1; D is unresolved. The CDR3 DNA is TGTGCCAGTAGCCCAGAGACGGTGAACACTGAAGCTTTCTTT. This translates into CASSPETVNTEAFF.